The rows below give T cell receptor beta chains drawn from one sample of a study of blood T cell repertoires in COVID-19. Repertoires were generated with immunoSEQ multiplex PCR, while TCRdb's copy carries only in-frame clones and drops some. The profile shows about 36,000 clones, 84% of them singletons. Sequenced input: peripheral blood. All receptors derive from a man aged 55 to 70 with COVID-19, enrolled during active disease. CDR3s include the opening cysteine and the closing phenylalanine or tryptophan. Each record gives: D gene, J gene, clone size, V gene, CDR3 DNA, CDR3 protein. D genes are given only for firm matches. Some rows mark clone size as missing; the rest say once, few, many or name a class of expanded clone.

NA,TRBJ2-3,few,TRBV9,TGTGCCAGCAGCGGGGTGGCTAGTACAGATACGCAGTATTTT,CASSGVASTDTQYF
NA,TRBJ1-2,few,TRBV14,TGTGCCAGCAGCCCCTTAGGAGGGGCGGGGGGCTACACCTTC,CASSPLGGAGGYTF
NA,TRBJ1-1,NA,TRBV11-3,TGTGCCAGCACTAGGAGGCACACTGAAGCTTTCTTT,CASTRRHTEAFF
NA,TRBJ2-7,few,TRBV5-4,TGTGCCAGCAGCTCTAAGGAGGCCAGCTCCTACGAGCAGTACTTC,CASSSKEASSYEQYF
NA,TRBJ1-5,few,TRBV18,TGTGCCAGCTCGTCTCCGACAGGTGATCGTCCCCAGCATTTT,CASSSPTGDRPQHF
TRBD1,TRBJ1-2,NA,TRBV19,TGTGCCAGTAGTTTCTCCCTCCCGGGACAGGGGTATGGCTACACCTTC,CASSFSLPGQGYGYTF
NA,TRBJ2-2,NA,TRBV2,TGTGCCAGCAGGGTCGGCACCGGGGAGCTGTTTTTT,CASRVGTGELFF
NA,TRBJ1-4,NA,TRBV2,TGTGCCAGCAGTGAAGAGGGGCAGCTTTTTGAAAAACTGTTTTTT,CASSEEGQLFEKLFF
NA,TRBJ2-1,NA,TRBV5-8,TGTGCCAGCAGCTTAGGAGGGCTGCAGTTCTTC,CASSLGGLQFF
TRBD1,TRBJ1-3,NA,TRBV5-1,TGCGCCAGCAGCACAGGAGACAGGGTTTCAGGAAACACCATATATTTT,CASSTGDRVSGNTIYF
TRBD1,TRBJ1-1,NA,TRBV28,TGTGCCAGCAGGCCCCGGGACAGGGGAGTGAACACTGAAGCTTTCTTT,CASRPRDRGVNTEAFF
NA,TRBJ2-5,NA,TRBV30,TGTGCCCGTTCACTCGGGGAGACCCAGTACTTC,CARSLGETQYF
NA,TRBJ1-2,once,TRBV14,TGTGCCAGCAGCCAAGTGGGGGGCTATGGCTACACCTTC,CASSQVGGYGYTF
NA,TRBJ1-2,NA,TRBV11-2,TGTGCCAGCAGCTTCGGGGGGCAGCTGGGCTACACCTTC,CASSFGGQLGYTF
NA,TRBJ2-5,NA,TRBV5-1,TGCGCCAGCAGCTTATCTTACAGGGAAGAGACCCAGTACTTC,CASSLSYREETQYF
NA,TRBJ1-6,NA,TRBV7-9,TGTGCCAGCAGCTTAGCGGGCAATTCACCCCTCCACTTT,CASSLAGNSPLHF
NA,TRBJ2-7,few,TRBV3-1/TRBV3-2,TGTGCCAGCAGCGCCCGACAGGACATCGCCGCCTACGAGCAGTACTTC,CASSARQDIAAYEQYF
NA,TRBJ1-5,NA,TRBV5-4,TGTGCCAGCAGCTTGGGGGTAAGCGGTCAGCCCCAGCATTTT,CASSLGVSGQPQHF
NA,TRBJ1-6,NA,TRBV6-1,TGTGCCAGCAGTGAATTACTAAGTTCACCCCTCCACTTT,CASSELLSSPLHF
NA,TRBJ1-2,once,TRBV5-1,TGCGCCAGCAGCTTGGTACACAGATCTGGCTACACCTTC,CASSLVHRSGYTF
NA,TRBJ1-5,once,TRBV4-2,TGTGCCAGCAGCCAAGGAGGGTTCGGTCAGCCCCAGCATTTT,CASSQGGFGQPQHF
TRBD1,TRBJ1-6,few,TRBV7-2,TGTGCCAGCAGCTTCTCACAGGGGGAATATTCACCCCTCCACTTT,CASSFSQGEYSPLHF
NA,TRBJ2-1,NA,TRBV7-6,TGTGCCAGCAGTAGCTACCCTGGACAGACGATTTCCTACAATGAGCAGTTCTTC,CASSSYPGQTISYNEQFF
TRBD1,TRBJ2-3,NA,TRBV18,TGTGCCAGCTCACGGGACAGCGACACAGATACGCAGTATTTT,CASSRDSDTDTQYF
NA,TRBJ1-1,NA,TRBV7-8,TGTGCCAGCAGCTTAGTGTGGAGGACTTTGGGGACTGAAGCTTTCTTT,CASSLVWRTLGTEAFF
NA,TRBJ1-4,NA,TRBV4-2,TGTGCCAGCAGCCAAGATCTGTCAGGGACTAATGAAAAACTGTTTTTT,CASSQDLSGTNEKLFF
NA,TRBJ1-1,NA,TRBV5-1,TGCGCCAGCAGCTTGTCGGGGGGGACTGAAGCTTTCTTT,CASSLSGGTEAFF
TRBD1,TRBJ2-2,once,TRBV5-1,TGCGCCAGCAGCGAAGAGGTGACAGGGTATGCCGGGGAGCTGTTTTTT,CASSEEVTGYAGELFF
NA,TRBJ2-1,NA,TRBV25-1,TGTGCCAGCAGTGAATATATAAGCGGCAGGCATGAGCAGTTCTTC,CASSEYISGRHEQFF
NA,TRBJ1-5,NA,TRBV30,TGTGCCTGGAGTCTGAGGGAGGGTGCACATCAGCCCCAGCATTTT,CAWSLREGAHQPQHF
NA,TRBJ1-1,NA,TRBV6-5,TGTGCCAGCAGCGCCTATGGGGCTTCGAACACTGAAGCTTTCTTT,CASSAYGASNTEAFF
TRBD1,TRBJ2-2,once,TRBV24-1,TGTGCCACCAGTGATGTGGACAGGGCGGCGGGCACCGGGGAGCTGTTTTTT,CATSDVDRAAGTGELFF
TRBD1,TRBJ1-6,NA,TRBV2,TGTGCCAGCAGTGAAATGGGACAGGGTACTTCACCCCTCCACTTT,CASSEMGQGTSPLHF
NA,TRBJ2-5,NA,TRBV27,TGTGCCAGCAGTTTAGGCGGCAAAGAGACCCAGTACTTC,CASSLGGKETQYF
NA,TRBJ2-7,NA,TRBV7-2,TGTGCCAGCAGCTTGATGACTTACTACGAGCAGTACTTC,CASSLMTYYEQYF
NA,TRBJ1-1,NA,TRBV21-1,TGTGCCAGCAGCAAAGCGGGGAGTGGGACTGAAGCTTTCTTT,CASSKAGSGTEAFF
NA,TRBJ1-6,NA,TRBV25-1,TGTGCCAGCAGTGCCACCGGGACTTATAATTCACCCCTCCACTTT,CASSATGTYNSPLHF
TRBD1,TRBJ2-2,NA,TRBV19,TGTGCCAGTAAGCTGGGACAGGGGGGCACCGGGGAGCTGTTTTTT,CASKLGQGGTGELFF
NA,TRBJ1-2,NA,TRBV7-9,TGTGCCAGCAGCGGACGCGCGGGAGGCTACACCTTC,CASSGRAGGYTF
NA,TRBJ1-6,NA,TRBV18,TGTGCCAGCTGCGACGGGAATTCACCCCTCCACTTT,CASCDGNSPLHF
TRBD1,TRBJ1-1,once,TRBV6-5,TGTGCCACCAGCGGGACAGGGGGCCCAAACGCTTTCTTT,CATSGTGGPNAFF
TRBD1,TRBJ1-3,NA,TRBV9,TGTGCCAGCAGCGGGACAGGGGGGGACACCATATATTTT,CASSGTGGDTIYF
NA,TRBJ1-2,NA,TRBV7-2,TGTGCCAGCAGCTTAATGGCGGGTCTTCGAGACTATGGCTACACCTTC,CASSLMAGLRDYGYTF
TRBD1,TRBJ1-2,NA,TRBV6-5,TGTGCCAGCAGTTCACCCAGGGGGTTAGCTAACTATGGCTACACCTTC,CASSSPRGLANYGYTF